These 25 T cell receptor beta chains were all obtained from the same sample, sequenced in a study of OX40 agonist ivuxolimab in advanced cancers. TCRdb keeps only in-frame clones here, not all; method: immunoSEQ multiplex PCR. The sample lists 60,000 to 70,000 clones; roughly nine tenths were seen once. Sequences were derived from CD4+ or CD8+ T cells sorted from blood, sampled in a trial of the OX40 agonist ivuxolimab. The origin of the receptors is an adult with an advanced solid tumor such as melanoma, head and neck, liver or kidney cancer.

In its sample, this clone is medium-sized. The V and J genes are TRBV6-1 and TRBJ1-5; 9 positions agree with TRBD1. Germline V lookup: CDR1 MNHNS, CDR2 SASEGT. The CDR3 covers 17 residues. V was pared by 3 bases and J by 1 base, with 7 bases of the junction left unmatched. Written as DNA, the CDR3 is TGTGCCAGCAGTGAGCACCCACAGGGGGCGAGCAATCAGCCCCAGCATTTT. It is translated as CASSEHPQGASNQPQHF.

The chain couples TRBV5-6 to TRBJ2-1, with D unresolved. This CDR3 is built from 13 residues. Germline CDR1 is SGHDT and CDR2 is YYEEEE. With 6 bases removed from V and 8 bases from J, the gap between germline ends came to 15 bases. CDR3 amino acids: CASNKGSSYEQFF. The DNA of the CDR3 is TGTGCCAGCAACAAAGGAAGTTCGTATGAGCAGTTCTTC. Using reference TRBV5-6 and TRBJ2-1 for the parts outside the CDR3, the full variable domain is DAGVTQSPTHLIKTRGQQVTLRCSPKSGHDTVSWYQQALGQGPQFIFQYYEEEERQRGNFPDRFSGHQFPNYSSELNVNALLLGDSALYLCASNKGSSYEQFFGPGTRLTVL.

In this sample, this clone turned up once. This chain links TRBV19 with TRBJ2-1, with D perhaps matching TRBD1 or TRBD2 (5 bases each). Germline-derived CDR1 and CDR2 are LNHDA and SQIVND (reference sequence). The ends were cut back, 11 bases at V and 2 bases at J, with 16 bases in the middle. This CDR3 is 14 amino acids long. DNA of the CDR3: TGTGCCTCCCAGGGAGAGGATCCCTACAATGAGCAGTTCTTC. This encodes CASQGEDPYNEQFF.

The sample holds one count of this clone. This chain connects TRBV28 to TRBJ2-3; 13 positions agree with TRBD2. The CDR3 has 18 residues. Looked up from germline, CDR1 is MDHEN and CDR2 is SYDVKM. V shed 3 bases and J 2 bases; nucleotides not matched to a gene: 8. The CDR3 loop is CASSLPRTSGSLTDTQYF. CDR3 in DNA: TGTGCCAGCAGTTTGCCCCGGACTAGCGGGAGCCTCACAGATACGCAGTATTTT.

This clone came up once. The chain recombines TRBV27 with TRBJ2-1; 11 bases are a match to TRBD2. The CDR3 spans 17 residues. In germline, CDR1 is MNHEY, CDR2 SMNVEV (reference sequence). With V trimmed by 2 bases and J by 4 bases, 7 bases remained unmatched. The chain's CDR3 is CASSLIGGTSGYNEQFF. The CDR3 nucleotides are TGTGCCAGCAGTTTAATCGGGGGGACTAGCGGATACAATGAGCAGTTCTTC.

This clone was seen a few times. The chain couples TRBV5-1 to TRBJ1-5; D is undetermined. V was clipped by 2 bases and J by 6 bases, with 9 bases between them. There are 13 residues in the CDR3. Looked up from germline, CDR1 is SGHRS and CDR2 is YFSETQ. CDR3 nucleotide sequence: TGCGCCAGCAGCTTTGGGAAAGGTCAGCCCCAGCATTTT. Residues: CASSFGKGQPQHF.

The chain has TRBV27 and TRBJ2-2; the D gene is possibly TRBD2 (5 bases). The V gene lost 0 bases and the J gene lost 6 bases, with 8 bases spanning the gap. The CDR3 loop spans 14 amino acids. The germline V gene has CDR1 MNHEY and CDR2 SMNVEV (reference sequence). CDR3 sequence (DNA): TGTGCCAGCAGTTTATCCTGGCGGGCCGGGGAGCTGTTTTTT. Encoded protein: CASSLSWRAGELFF.

The chain links TRBV27 to TRBJ1-1; D might be TRBD1 (6 bases). The CDR3 has 17 residues. The V gene lost 5 bases and the J gene lost 1 base, with 20 bases spanning the gap. Germline V lookup: CDR1 MNHEY, CDR2 SMNVEV (reference sequence). CDR3 nucleotides: TGTGCCAGCAGTCCCCTCAACATACAGGGACCGAACACTGAAGCTTTCTTT. Residues: CASSPLNIQGPNTEAFF.

This chain uses TRBV6-5 with TRBJ1-1; tentative D call: TRBD1 (6 bases). Germline CDR1 and CDR2: MNHEY and SVGAGI. The CDR3 is 16 residues long. Trimming stripped 4 bases from V and 1 base from J, with 16 bases between. The CDR3 DNA sequence: TGTGCCAGCAGTTTAAGGTTGACAGGTCCGAACACTGAAGCTTTCTTT. Residues: CASSLRLTGPNTEAFF.

V and J are TRBV2 and TRBJ1-2; 11 bases match TRBD1. Germline V lookup: CDR1 SNHLY, CDR2 FYNNEI. After removal of 6 bases from V and 6 bases from J, the junction contained 12 bases not matched to a gene. The CDR3 runs to 16 residues. The CDR3 reads CASRYGQGAVGDGYTF. In nucleotides, the CDR3 is TGTGCCAGCAGATATGGACAGGGGGCCGTCGGGGATGGCTACACCTTC.

Points on this clone: Its ends do not fully match the called genes, so a read error is possible. The chain couples TRBV28 to TRBJ2-2; 8 nucleotides align to TRBD1. CDR1 is MDHEN, CDR2 SYDVKM, per germline. This CDR3 has 11 amino acids. The DNA of the CDR3 is TGTGCCAGCAGTTTTACAGGGGGGCTGTTTTTT. Protein sequence: CASSFTGGLFF.

The chain couples TRBV7-8 to TRBJ2-7, with D hard to call. V lost 3 bases to trimming and J lost 3 bases, with 9 bases between them. Germline V lookup: CDR1 SGHVS, CDR2 FQNEAQ. CDR3 length equals 13 residues. Written as DNA, the CDR3 is TGTGCCAGCAGCTTGGTCAGCCACTACGAGCAGTACTTC. This sequence encodes CASSLVSHYEQYF.

This chain connects TRBV5-4 to TRBJ1-6; D remains unclear. V gave up 0 bases and J gave up 9 bases, with 4 bases separating them. The CDR3 loop spans 12 amino acids. Germline loops: CDR1 SGHNT, CDR2 YYREEE (reference sequence). The CDR3 coding sequence is TGTGCCAGCAGCTTGGAGGGTTCACCCCTCCACTTT. Translating gives CASSLEGSPLHF.

The chain employs TRBV7-9 and TRBJ1-2, with D uncertain. Trimming shortened V by 0 bases and J by 0 bases, and 8 bases separated the two germline ends. The CDR3 has 15 amino acids. Germline V gene sequence: CDR1 SEHNR, CDR2 FQNEAQ (reference sequence). CDR3: CASSLAGDANYGYTF. The CDR3 nucleotides read TGTGCCAGCAGCTTAGCAGGAGACGCTAACTATGGCTACACCTTC.

The rearrangement joins TRBV6-5 to TRBJ2-5, with TRBD2 as a possible D gene (6 bases). Germline CDR1 reads MNHEY; CDR2 reads SVGAGI. The V end lost 5 bases, the J end lost 5 bases, and 18 bases lay between the germline ends. This CDR3 region has 15 residues. The CDR3 DNA sequence: TGTGCCAGCAGTCGGGATCCAAACCTAGCGGAGACCCAGTACTTC. It is translated as CASSRDPNLAETQYF.

The chain is built from TRBV29-1 and TRBJ2-7, with D unresolved. The CDR3 sequence is 13 residues long. V was shortened by 4 bases and J by 2 bases, with 12 bases between the two germline ends. From germline, CDR1 is SQVTM and CDR2 ANQGSEA. In DNA form, the CDR3 reads TGCAGCGTTGTTGAGGAAAAAGCCTACGAGCAGTACTTC. Translated: CSVVEEKAYEQYF.

The V and J genes are TRBV27 and TRBJ2-3, with TRBD2 matching 8 bases. Losses at the gene ends were 2 bases for V and 3 bases for J; bases not matched to a gene: 7. Germline V gives CDR1 MNHEY, CDR2 SMNVEV (reference sequence). The CDR3 has 16 residues. The CDR3 DNA follows: TGTGCCAGCAGTTTAGCCGGGAGGGCCTCTACAGATACGCAGTATTTT. It translates to CASSLAGRASTDTQYF.

The rearrangement links TRBV15 to TRBJ1-4; TRBD1 might be the D (5 bases). This CDR3 is 14 amino acids long. CDR1 is LNHNV, CDR2 YYDKDF, per germline (reference sequence). Trimming stripped 0 bases from V and 8 bases from J, with 10 bases between. The CDR3 nucleotides are TGTGCCACCAGCAGAGATGGGGCGGCAGAAAAACTGTTTTTT. Its protein product is CATSRDGAAEKLFF.

The chain couples TRBV27 to TRBJ2-1; 11 bases are shared with TRBD2. This CDR3 has 13 residues. Germline CDR1 MNHEY, CDR2 SMNVEV (reference sequence). J was trimmed by 7 bases and V by 8 bases; bases with no gene match: 4. The CDR3 is CASGVAGGNEQFF. The CDR3 nucleotides read TGTGCCAGCGGGGTAGCGGGAGGGAATGAGCAGTTCTTC.

The chain recombines TRBV5-1 with TRBJ2-1; TRBD2 agrees at 9 bases. The CDR3 loop spans 16 amino acids. Per the germline V gene, CDR1 is SGHRS and CDR2 is YFSETQ. The ends lost 2 bases at V and 3 bases at J; junction bases unmatched: 6. The CDR3 nucleotides read TGCGCCAGCAGCTTAGGCCTAGCGGGGTTCTACAATGAGCAGTTCTTC. Protein product: CASSLGLAGFYNEQFF.

The chain uses TRBV7-9 and TRBJ2-1; TRBD1 might be the D (5 bases). V was pared by 4 bases and J by 5 bases, with 12 bases between. Germline V gene data show CDR1 as SEHNR and CDR2 as FQNEAQ (reference sequence). The CDR3 runs 14 residues. The CDR3 DNA reads as TGTGCCAGCAGCTCATCCCTCAGGGACAATGAGCAGTTCTTC. Amino acids: CASSSSLRDNEQFF.

The CDR3 loop is CASTGQNQETQYF. In DNA, the CDR3 is TGTGCCAGCACAGGACAGAACCAAGAGACCCAGTACTTC. V gene TRBV6-5 combines with J gene TRBJ2-5; a weak D match, TRBD1 (6 bases). The CDR3 spans 13 residues. V lost 7 bases, J lost 0 bases, and 9 bases lay in between. Looked up from germline, CDR1 is MNHEY and CDR2 is SVGAGI.

The chain links TRBV6-1 to TRBJ2-1; no clear D. CDR3 size: 14 residues. Trimming stripped 1 base from V and 12 bases from J, with 16 bases between. Germline V gene data show CDR1 as MNHNS and CDR2 as SASEGT. The CDR3: CASSEGTAAIGQFF. CDR3 coding DNA: TGTGCCAGCAGTGAAGGGACCGCCGCAATTGGGCAGTTCTTC.

The chain combines TRBV30 with TRBJ2-1; possibly TRBD2 for D (6 bases). Looked up from germline, CDR1 is GTSNPN and CDR2 is SVGIG (reference sequence). This CDR3 comprises 14 residues. The ends were cut back, 3 bases at V and 7 bases at J, with 16 bases in the middle. CDR3: CAWSLGRGLNEQFF. In DNA form, the CDR3 reads TGTGCCTGGAGCCTAGGGCGGGGATTGAATGAGCAGTTCTTC.

The genes are TRBV7-9 and TRBJ2-7; D is possibly TRBD1 (6 bases). Germline V lookup: CDR1 SEHNR, CDR2 FQNEAQ (reference sequence). With 5 bases removed from V and 4 bases from J, the gap between germline ends came to 18 bases. This CDR3 is built from 15 residues. CDR3 sequence (DNA): TGTGCCAGCAGCCCACGGACAGCGATTAGTTACGAGCAGTACTTC. It yields the protein CASSPRTAISYEQYF.